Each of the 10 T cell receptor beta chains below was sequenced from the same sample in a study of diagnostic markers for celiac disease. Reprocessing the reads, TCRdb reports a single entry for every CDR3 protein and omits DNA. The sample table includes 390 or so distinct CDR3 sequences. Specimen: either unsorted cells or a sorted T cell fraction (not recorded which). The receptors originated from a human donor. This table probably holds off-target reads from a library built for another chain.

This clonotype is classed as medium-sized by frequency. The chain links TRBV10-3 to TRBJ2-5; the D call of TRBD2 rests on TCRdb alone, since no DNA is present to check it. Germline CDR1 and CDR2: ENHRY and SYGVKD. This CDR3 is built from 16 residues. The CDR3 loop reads CAISESETGVGETQYF.

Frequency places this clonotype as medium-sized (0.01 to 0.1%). CDR3 in amino acids: CASSPAGNYGYTF. The chain carries TRBV18 and TRBJ1-2; TCRdb reports TRBD1, a call that lacks DNA to check it against. The CDR3 contains 13 residues. Germline values: CDR1 KGHSH, CDR2 LQKENI.

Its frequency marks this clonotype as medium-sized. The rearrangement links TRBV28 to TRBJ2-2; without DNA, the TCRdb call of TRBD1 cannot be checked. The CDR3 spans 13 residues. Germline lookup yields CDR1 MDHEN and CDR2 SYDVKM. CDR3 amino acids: CASTTGNTGELFF.

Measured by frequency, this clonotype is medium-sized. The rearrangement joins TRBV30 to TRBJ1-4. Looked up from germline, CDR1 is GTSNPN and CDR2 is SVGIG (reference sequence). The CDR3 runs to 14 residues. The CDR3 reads CAWSVGLSNEKLFF.

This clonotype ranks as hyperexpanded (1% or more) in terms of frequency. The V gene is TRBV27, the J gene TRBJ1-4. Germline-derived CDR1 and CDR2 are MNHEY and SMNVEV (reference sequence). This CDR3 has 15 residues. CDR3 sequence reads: CASRSHGSTNEKLFF.

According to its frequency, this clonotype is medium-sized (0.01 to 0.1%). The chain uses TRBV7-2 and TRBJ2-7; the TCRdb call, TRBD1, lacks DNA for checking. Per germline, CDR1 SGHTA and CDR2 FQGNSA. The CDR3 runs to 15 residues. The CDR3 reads CASSLRGEKAYEQYF.

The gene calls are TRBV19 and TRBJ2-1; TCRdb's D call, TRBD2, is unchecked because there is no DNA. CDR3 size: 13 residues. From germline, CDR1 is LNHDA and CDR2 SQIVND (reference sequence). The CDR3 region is CASNSGSDNEQFF.

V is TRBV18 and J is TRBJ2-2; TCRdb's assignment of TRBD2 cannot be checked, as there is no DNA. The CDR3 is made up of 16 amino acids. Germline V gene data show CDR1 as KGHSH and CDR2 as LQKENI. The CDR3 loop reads CASSQYTSDSPGELFF.

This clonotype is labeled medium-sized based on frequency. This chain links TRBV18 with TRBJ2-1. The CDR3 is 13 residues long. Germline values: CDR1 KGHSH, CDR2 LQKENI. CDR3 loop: CASSPQTYNEQFF.

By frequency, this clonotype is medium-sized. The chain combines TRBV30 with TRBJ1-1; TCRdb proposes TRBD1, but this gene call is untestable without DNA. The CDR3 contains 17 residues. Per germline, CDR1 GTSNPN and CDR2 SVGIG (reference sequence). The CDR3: CAWSPGTGERGDTEAFF. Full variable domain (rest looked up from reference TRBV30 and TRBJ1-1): SQTIHQWPATLVQPVGSPLSLECTVEGTSNPNLYWYRQAAGRGLQLLFYSVGIGQISSEVPQNLSASRPQDRQFILSSKKLLLSDSGFYLCAWSPGTGERGDTEAFFGQGTRLTVV.